A selection of T cell receptor beta chains follows, all from one sample in a study of T cell repertoires in cytomegalovirus infection. TCRdb reanalysed the reads using MiXCR and keeps one entry per CDR3 protein. Among around 170,000 distinct CDR3 sequences listed, more than 15% were seen once. The sequencing input was CD8+ T cells from PBMCs. Source of these receptors: a human donor in good health (CMV status not recorded). Some clones in this sample may be carry-over from other donors' samples. The CDR3 runs from the conserved cysteine through the conserved F or W. D genes are given only for firm matches. Clone size appears in some rows only: once, few, many, or a class for an expanded clone.

CDR3,DNA,D,size,V,J
CASSPRRAGSSYNEQFF,TGTGCCAGCAGTCCACGAAGAGCGGGAAGCTCCTACAATGAGCAGTTCTTC,TRBD2,-,TRBV6-1,TRBJ2-1
CASSLEAVNSYEQYF,TGTGCCAGCAGCTTAGAGGCAGTCAACTCCTACGAGCAGTACTTC,-,-,TRBV7-9,TRBJ2-7
CASSSLGQPSYGYTF,TGTGCCAGCAGTTCCCTCGGACAGCCCTCCTATGGCTACACCTTC,-,-,TRBV27,TRBJ1-2
CASGPDRIEQFF,TGTGCTAGTGGTCCGGACAGGATTGAGCAGTTCTTC,TRBD1,-,TRBV12-5,TRBJ2-1
CASSSLPTGEQYF,TGTGCCAGCAGTTCGCTCCCGACGGGGGAGCAGTACTTC,-,-,TRBV28,TRBJ2-7
CASTGGLRSYNEQFF,TGTGCCAGCACCGGCGGACTTCGCTCCTACAATGAGCAGTTCTTC,-,-,TRBV11-1,TRBJ2-1
CATSRGAGPLNTEAFF,TGTGCCACCAGCAGAGGGGCAGGCCCCCTGAACACTGAAGCTTTCTTT,-,-,TRBV15,TRBJ1-1
CASSSGGDCEQYF,TGTGCCAGCAGCTCCGGGGGGGATTGCGAGCAGTACTTC,TRBD2,-,TRBV7-2,TRBJ2-7
CSALPRDGPTDTQYF,TGCAGTGCGCTCCCCCGGGACGGGCCCACAGATACGCAGTATTTT,-,-,TRBV20-1,TRBJ2-3
CASSLELAVEQYF,TGTGCCAGCAGCTTAGAACTAGCGGTCGAGCAGTACTTC,TRBD2,-,TRBV11-2,TRBJ2-7
CASSLTSGAYEQYF,TGTGCCAGCAGTTTGACTAGCGGGGCCTACGAGCAGTACTTC,TRBD2,few,TRBV12-3/TRBV12-4,TRBJ2-7
CASSFSSGTYEQYF,TGTGCCAGCAGTTTCAGTAGCGGTACCTACGAGCAGTACTTC,-,-,TRBV27,TRBJ2-7
CASSLDNRGTYNEQFF,TGTGCCAGCAGCTTAGATAACAGGGGTACCTACAATGAGCAGTTCTTC,TRBD1,-,TRBV11-1,TRBJ2-1
CASSLVVASGRQETQYF,TGTGCCAGCAGCTTAGTGGTGGCTAGTGGCCGCCAAGAGACCCAGTACTTC,-,-,TRBV11-2,TRBJ2-5
CASSYDRANEQFF,TGTGCCAGCAGTTACGATAGGGCTAATGAGCAGTTCTTC,-,few,TRBV6-2/TRBV6-3,TRBJ2-1
CASSSPTANTEAFF,TGTGCCAGCAGCTCTCCGACAGCGAACACTGAAGCTTTCTTT,-,-,TRBV11-3,TRBJ1-1
CASSLGAGRMMETQYF,TGTGCCAGCAGCTTAGGGGCGGGGCGCATGATGGAGACCCAGTACTTC,-,-,TRBV7-6,TRBJ2-5
CASTPASGGPNEQFF,TGTGCCAGCACTCCAGCAAGCGGGGGGCCCAATGAGCAGTTCTTC,TRBD2,few,TRBV12-3/TRBV12-4,TRBJ2-1
CASSQTSKQYF,TGTGCCAGCAGTCAGACTAGTAAGCAGTATTTT,-,-,TRBV12-3/TRBV12-4,TRBJ2-3
CASSFPTSGSSHEQFF,TGTGCCAGCAGTTTCCCGACTAGCGGGAGTAGTCATGAGCAGTTCTTC,TRBD2,few,TRBV28,TRBJ2-1
CSVEGQGGYNEQFF,TGCAGCGTTGAAGGACAGGGGGGATACAATGAGCAGTTCTTC,TRBD1,-,TRBV29-1,TRBJ2-1
CASSLPEGTGDQETQYF,TGTGCCAGCAGCTTACCCGAAGGGACAGGGGACCAAGAGACCCAGTACTTC,TRBD1,few,TRBV7-9,TRBJ2-5
CASSPKGGAGGKYNEQFF,TGTGCCAGCAGCCCAAAGGGGGGAGCGGGAGGCAAATACAATGAGCAGTTCTTC,TRBD2,-,TRBV7-8,TRBJ2-1
CASTAGGEAFF,TGTGCCAGCACCGCGGGAGGTGAAGCTTTCTTT,-,-,TRBV2,TRBJ1-1
CASSQVWGLADTGELFF,TGTGCCAGCAGCCAAGTTTGGGGACTAGCGGACACCGGGGAGCTGTTTTTT,TRBD2,-,TRBV14,TRBJ2-2
CASTKQGSYEAFF,TGTGCCAGCACCAAACAGGGTTCGTATGAAGCTTTCTTT,-,-,TRBV12-3/TRBV12-4,TRBJ1-1
CASSLGQGGAYEQYF,TGTGCCAGCAGCTTAGGACAGGGGGGGGCCTACGAGCAGTACTTC,TRBD1,-,TRBV7-2,TRBJ2-7
CSARDGSTDTQYF,TGCAGTGCTAGAGATGGGAGCACAGATACGCAGTATTTT,-,-,TRBV20-1,TRBJ2-3
CASSLSGQGYNQPQHF,TGTGCCAGCAGTTTATCGGGACAGGGCTACAATCAGCCCCAGCATTTT,TRBD1,many,TRBV28,TRBJ1-5
CASSQSPTGTYEQYF,TGTGCCAGCAGCCAGAGCCCGACCGGAACCTACGAGCAGTACTTC,-,-,TRBV7-8,TRBJ2-7
CASSGQVYGYTF,TGTGCCAGCAGCGGACAGGTCTATGGCTACACCTTC,TRBD1,-,TRBV7-2,TRBJ1-2
CASSLGARGPAEGEQFF,TGTGCCAGCAGCTTGGGAGCGCGGGGCCCCGCTGAGGGGGAGCAGTTCTTC,-,many,TRBV7-8,TRBJ2-1
CASSGDSNQPQHF,TGTGCCAGCAGTGGGGATAGCAATCAGCCCCAGCATTTT,-,-,TRBV7-6,TRBJ1-5
CASGTGAIGNTIYF,TGTGCCAGTGGGACAGGGGCTATCGGAAACACCATATATTTT,TRBD1,few,TRBV9,TRBJ1-3
CASVGETQYF,TGTGCCAGCGTCGGTGAGACCCAGTACTTC,-,-,TRBV6-5,TRBJ2-5
CASSIPGQTFYEQYF,TGTGCCAGCAGTATTCCGGGACAGACATTCTACGAGCAGTACTTC,TRBD1,-,TRBV28,TRBJ2-7
CASTIRTGTSSGANVLTF,TGTGCCAGCACAATCCGGACAGGGACCTCCTCTGGGGCCAACGTCCTGACTTTC,TRBD1,few,TRBV2,TRBJ2-6
CASSATARATNEKLFF,TGCGCCAGCAGCGCGACAGCACGGGCAACTAATGAAAAACTGTTTTTT,-,-,TRBV5-1,TRBJ1-4
CASSLNRVDTEAFF,TGTGCCAGCAGCTTGAACAGGGTTGACACTGAAGCTTTCTTT,-,many,TRBV7-2,TRBJ1-1
CASSPGLAAFTDTQYF,TGTGCCAGCAGCCCCGGGTTAGCGGCTTTCACAGATACGCAGTATTTT,-,-,TRBV5-6,TRBJ2-3
CAISDPPSSPLDEQFF,TGTGCCATCAGTGACCCCCCCTCTAGCCCCTTGGATGAGCAGTTCTTC,-,-,TRBV10-3,TRBJ2-1
CASVPGQVREYEQYF,TGTGCCAGCGTCCCCGGGCAGGTCAGGGAGTACGAGCAGTACTTC,-,-,TRBV6-2/TRBV6-3,TRBJ2-7
CASSSRDHSGNTIYF,TGTGCCAGCAGCTCAAGGGACCACTCTGGAAACACCATATATTTT,-,-,TRBV7-6,TRBJ1-3
CASNLIDGELFF,TGTGCCAGCAACCTTATTGACGGGGAGCTGTTTTTT,-,few,TRBV5-6,TRBJ2-2
CASRGRQGSYNSPLHF,TGTGCCAGCAGAGGCAGACAGGGCTCCTATAATTCACCCCTCCACTTT,TRBD1,-,TRBV7-2,TRBJ1-6
CASSLRQYNSPLHF,TGTGCCAGCAGTTTAAGACAGTATAATTCACCCCTCCACTTT,-,few,TRBV28,TRBJ1-6
CASSFNDWDEQFF,TGTGCCAGCAGCTTTAACGATTGGGATGAGCAGTTCTTC,-,-,TRBV7-2,TRBJ2-1
CASSSPGAKAYNEQFF,TGTGCCAGCAGCTCCCCGGGGGCAAAGGCCTACAATGAGCAGTTCTTC,-,few,TRBV11-2,TRBJ2-1
CASSYSDLPAYEQYF,TGTGCCAGCAGTTACAGTGACTTACCAGCCTACGAGCAGTACTTC,-,many,TRBV7-2,TRBJ2-7
CASSFPELSYNEQFF,TGTGCCAGCAGTTTCCCGGAATTATCCTACAATGAGCAGTTCTTC,-,few,TRBV12-3/TRBV12-4,TRBJ2-1
CASRGTGDLREQYF,TGTGCCAGCAGGGGGACAGGGGATTTAAGGGAGCAGTACTTC,TRBD1,-,TRBV7-2,TRBJ2-7
CSAREPGLSAYEQYF,TGCAGTGCTAGAGAACCGGGACTCTCCGCCTACGAGCAGTACTTC,-,many,TRBV20-1,TRBJ2-7